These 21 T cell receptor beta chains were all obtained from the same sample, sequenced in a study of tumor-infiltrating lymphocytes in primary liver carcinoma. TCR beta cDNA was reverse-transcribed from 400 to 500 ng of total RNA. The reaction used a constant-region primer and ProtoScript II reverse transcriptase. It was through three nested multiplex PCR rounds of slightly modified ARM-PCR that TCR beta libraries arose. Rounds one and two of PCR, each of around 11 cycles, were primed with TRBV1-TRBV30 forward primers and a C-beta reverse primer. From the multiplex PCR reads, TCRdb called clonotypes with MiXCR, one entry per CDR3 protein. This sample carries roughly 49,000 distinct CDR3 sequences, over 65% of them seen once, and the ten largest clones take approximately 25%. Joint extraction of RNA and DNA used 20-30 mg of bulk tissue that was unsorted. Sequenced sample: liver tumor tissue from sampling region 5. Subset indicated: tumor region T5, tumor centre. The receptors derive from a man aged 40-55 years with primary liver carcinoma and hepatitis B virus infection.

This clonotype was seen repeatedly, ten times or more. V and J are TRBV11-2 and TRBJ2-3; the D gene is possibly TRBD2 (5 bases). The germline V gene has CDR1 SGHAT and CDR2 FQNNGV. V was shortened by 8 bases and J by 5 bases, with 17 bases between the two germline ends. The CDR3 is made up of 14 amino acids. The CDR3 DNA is TGTGCCAGCTGGGTGAAGGGTGAGGGAGATACGCAGTATTTT. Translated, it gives CASWVKGEGDTQYF.

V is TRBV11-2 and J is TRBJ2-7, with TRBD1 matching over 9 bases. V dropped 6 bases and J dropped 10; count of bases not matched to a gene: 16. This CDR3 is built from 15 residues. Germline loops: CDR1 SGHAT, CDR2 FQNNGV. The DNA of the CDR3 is TGTGCCAGCAGTTTACGATGGACAGGGGAAAGCGACCAGTACTTC. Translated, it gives CASSLRWTGESDQYF.

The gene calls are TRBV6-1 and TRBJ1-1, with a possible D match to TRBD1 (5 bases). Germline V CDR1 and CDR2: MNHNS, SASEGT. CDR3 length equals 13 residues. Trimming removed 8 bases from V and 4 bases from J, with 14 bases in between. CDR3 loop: CASPWTGGTEAFF. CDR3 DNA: TGTGCCAGCCCCTGGACTGGGGGCACTGAAGCTTTCTTT.

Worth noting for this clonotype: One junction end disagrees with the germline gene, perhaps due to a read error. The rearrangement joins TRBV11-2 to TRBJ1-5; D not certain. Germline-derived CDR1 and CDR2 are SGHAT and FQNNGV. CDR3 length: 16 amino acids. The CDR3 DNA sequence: TGTGCCACCAGCTTAGGAGACACTGGTTGGACTCAGCCCCAGCATTTT. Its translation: CATSLGDTGWTQPQHF.

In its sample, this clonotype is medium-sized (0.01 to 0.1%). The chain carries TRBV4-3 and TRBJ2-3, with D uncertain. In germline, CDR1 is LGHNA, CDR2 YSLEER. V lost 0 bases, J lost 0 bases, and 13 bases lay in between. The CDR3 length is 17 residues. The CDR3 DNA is TGCGCCAGCAGCCAAGATGGGTCGGCGGAAAGCACAGATACGCAGTATTTT. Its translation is CASSQDGSAESTDTQYF.

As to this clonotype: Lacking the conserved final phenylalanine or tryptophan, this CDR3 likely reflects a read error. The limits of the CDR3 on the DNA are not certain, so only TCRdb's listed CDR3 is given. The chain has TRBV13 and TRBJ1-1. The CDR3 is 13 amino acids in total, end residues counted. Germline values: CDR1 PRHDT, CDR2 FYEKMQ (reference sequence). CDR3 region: CASSFESGTEALS.

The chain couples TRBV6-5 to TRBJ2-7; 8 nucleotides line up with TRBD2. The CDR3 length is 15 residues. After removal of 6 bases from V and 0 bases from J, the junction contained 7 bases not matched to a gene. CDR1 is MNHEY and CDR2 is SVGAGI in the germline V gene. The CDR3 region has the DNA TGTGCCAGCAGCCACCGGGGGGGAGCCTCCTACGAGCAGTACTTC. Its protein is CASSHRGGASYEQYF.

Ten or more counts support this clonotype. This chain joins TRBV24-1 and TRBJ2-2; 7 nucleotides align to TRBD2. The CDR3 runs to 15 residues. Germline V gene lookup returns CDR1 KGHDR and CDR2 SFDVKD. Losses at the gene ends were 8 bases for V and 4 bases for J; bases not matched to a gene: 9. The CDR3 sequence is CATKAAGAATGELFF. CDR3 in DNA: TGTGCCACCAAGGCGGCGGGAGCGGCCACCGGGGAGCTGTTTTTT.

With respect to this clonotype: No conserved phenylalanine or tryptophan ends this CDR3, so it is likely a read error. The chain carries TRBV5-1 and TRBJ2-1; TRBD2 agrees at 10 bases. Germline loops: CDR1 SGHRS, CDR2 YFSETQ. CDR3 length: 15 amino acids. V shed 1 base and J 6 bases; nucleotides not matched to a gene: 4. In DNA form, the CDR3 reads TGCGCCAGCAGCTTGATTACTAGCGGGACCAATGAGCAGTTCCTT. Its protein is CASSLITSGTNEQFL.

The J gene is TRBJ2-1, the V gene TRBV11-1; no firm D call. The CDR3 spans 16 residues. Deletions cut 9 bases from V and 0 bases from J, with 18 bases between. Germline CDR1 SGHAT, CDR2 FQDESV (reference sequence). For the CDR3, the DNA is TGTGCCAGTAGCCCCCGTGTGGTGGACTCCTACAATGAGCAGTTCTTC. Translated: CASSPRVVDSYNEQFF.

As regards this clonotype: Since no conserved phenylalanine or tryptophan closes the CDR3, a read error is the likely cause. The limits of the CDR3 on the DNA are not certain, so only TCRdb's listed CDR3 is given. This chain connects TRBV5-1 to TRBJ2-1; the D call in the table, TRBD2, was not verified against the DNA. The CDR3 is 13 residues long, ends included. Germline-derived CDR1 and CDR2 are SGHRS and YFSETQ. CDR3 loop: CASSLGLAGEEFL.

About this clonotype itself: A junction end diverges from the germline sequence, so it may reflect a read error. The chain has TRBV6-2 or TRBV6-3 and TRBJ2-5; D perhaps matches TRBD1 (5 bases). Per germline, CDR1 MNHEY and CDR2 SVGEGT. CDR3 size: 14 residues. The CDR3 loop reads CASNSQTVMETHYF. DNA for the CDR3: TGTGCCAGCAATTCACAGACAGTTATGGAGACCCATTACTTC.

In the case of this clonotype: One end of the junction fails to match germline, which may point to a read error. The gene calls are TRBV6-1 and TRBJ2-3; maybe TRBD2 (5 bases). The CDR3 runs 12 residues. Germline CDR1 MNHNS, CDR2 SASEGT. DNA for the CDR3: TGTGCCAGCTGTGATGAGGGAGCTACGCAGTATTTT. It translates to CASCDEGATQYF.

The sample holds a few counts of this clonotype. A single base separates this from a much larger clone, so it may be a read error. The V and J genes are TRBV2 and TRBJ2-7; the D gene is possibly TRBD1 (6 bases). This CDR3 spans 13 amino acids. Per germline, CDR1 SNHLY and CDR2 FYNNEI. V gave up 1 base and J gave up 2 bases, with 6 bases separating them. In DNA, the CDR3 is TGTGCCAGCAGTGAAGGGGGGCCCTACGAGCAGTACTTC. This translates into CASSEGGPYEQYF.

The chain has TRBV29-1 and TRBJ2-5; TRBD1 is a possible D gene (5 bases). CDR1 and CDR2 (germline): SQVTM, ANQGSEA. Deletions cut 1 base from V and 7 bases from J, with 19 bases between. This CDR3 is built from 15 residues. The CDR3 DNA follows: TGCAGCGTTGAAGCGGAGAAGGGGCGAGCAGTGACCCAGTACTTC. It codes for CSVEAEKGRAVTQYF. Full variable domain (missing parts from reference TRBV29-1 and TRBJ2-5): SAVISQKPSRDICQRGTSLTIQCQVDSQVTMMFWYRQQPGQSLTLIATANQGSEATYESGFVIDKFPISRPNLTFSTLTVSNMSPEDSSIYLCSVEAEKGRAVTQYFGPGTRLLVL.

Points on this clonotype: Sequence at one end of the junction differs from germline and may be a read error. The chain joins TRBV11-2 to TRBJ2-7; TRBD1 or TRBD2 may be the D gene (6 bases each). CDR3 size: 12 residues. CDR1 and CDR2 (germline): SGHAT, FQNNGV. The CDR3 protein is CADSPGGYEQYF. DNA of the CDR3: TGTGCCGACAGTCCCGGGGGCTACGAGCAATACTTC.

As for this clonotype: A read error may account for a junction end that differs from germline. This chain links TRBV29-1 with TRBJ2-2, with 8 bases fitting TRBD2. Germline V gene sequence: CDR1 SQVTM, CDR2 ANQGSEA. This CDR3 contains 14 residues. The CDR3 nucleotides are TGCAGCGTACGACTAGCGCGAAGCACCGTGGAGCTGTTTTTT. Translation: CSVRLARSTVELFF.

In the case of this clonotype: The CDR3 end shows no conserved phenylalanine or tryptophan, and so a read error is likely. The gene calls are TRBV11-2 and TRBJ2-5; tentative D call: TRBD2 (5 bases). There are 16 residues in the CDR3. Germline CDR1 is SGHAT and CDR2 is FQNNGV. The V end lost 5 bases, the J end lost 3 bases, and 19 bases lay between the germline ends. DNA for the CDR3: TGTGCCAGCAGCCAAACTCCTGGCGGGTGGAAAGAGACCCAGTACATC. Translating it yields CASSQTPGGWKETQYI.

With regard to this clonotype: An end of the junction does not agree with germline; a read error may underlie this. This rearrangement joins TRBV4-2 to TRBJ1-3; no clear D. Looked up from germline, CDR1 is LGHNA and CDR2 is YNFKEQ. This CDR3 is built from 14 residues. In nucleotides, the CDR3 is TGTGACAACAGCCAAGTGGGCCCTGGGAACACCATATATTTT. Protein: CDNSQVGPGNTIYF.

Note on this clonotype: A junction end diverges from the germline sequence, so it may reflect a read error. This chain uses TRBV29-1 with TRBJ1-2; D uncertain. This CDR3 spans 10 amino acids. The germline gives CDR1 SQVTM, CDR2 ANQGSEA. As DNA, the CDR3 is TGCAGCGTTGACCATTATGGCTACGCCTTC. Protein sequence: CSVDHYGYAF.

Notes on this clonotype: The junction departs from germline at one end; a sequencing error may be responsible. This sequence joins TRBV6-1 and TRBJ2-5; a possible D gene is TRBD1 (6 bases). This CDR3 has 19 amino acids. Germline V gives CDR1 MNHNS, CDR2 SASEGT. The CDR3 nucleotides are TGTGCCAGCAGTGAAGGGTGGGGTGGCCGCCCGACAGGACAAGAGACACAGTACTTC. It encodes CASSEGWGGRPTGQETQYF.